The 27 T cell receptor beta chains given below trace back to one sample, sequenced in a study of human T cells and chemical hapten exposure. Via MiXCR, TCRdb re-called the RACE reads, giving one row per CDR3 protein. The table lists fewer than 350,000 distinct CDR3 sequences, roughly 7.7% of them singletons. The sample's time point: pre-sensitization, week 0. Documented treatment: therapeutic diphenylcyclopropenone sensitization with weekly scalp DPC. This material consisted of whole blood, taken in connection with sensitization to the hapten diphenylcyclopropenone (DPC). Receptors were obtained from a young man with alopecia areata. Some clones in this sample may be carry-over from other donors' samples.

This chain joins TRBV6-1 and TRBJ2-5, with D unresolved. Germline-derived CDR1 and CDR2 are MNHNS and SASEGT. Trimming took 7 bases from V and 2 from J, leaving 11 bases between them. CDR3 length: 13 amino acids. The CDR3 DNA is TGTGCCAGCATGGTCAGACCTCAAGAGACCCAGTACTTC. Protein sequence: CASMVRPQETQYF.

The chain joins TRBV6-2 or TRBV6-3 to TRBJ1-1; D remains ambiguous. This CDR3 has 15 amino acids. Germline V CDR1 and CDR2: MNHEY, SVGEGT. The ends were cut back, 3 bases at V and 0 bases at J, with 11 bases in the middle. CDR3 in amino acids: CASSYIGTLNTEAFF. In DNA form, the CDR3 reads TGTGCCAGCAGTTATATCGGCACTTTGAACACTGAAGCTTTCTTT.

The chain links TRBV7-9 to TRBJ2-7, with TRBD1 matching 8 bases. The germline V gene encodes CDR1 SEHNR and CDR2 FQNEAQ (reference sequence). With V trimmed by 7 bases and J by 3 bases, 5 bases remained unmatched. This CDR3 spans 13 amino acids. The chain's CDR3 is CASNSDRDYEQYV. The CDR3 coding sequence is TGTGCCAGCAACTCGGACAGGGACTACGAGCAGTACGTC.

Regarding this clonotype: This may be a read error, as it is one base from a much larger clone. This sequence joins TRBV6-2 or TRBV6-3 and TRBJ2-7, with D unresolved. CDR1 and CDR2 from the germline V gene are MNHEY and SVGEGT. The CDR3 is made up of 11 amino acids. The DNA for the CDR3 is TGTGCCAGCAGCCCTGGGAACGACCAGTACGTC. It encodes CASSPGNDQYV.

This chain joins TRBV6-2 or TRBV6-3 and TRBJ1-2; 7 bases align to TRBD1. Looked up from germline, CDR1 is MNHEY and CDR2 is SVGEGT. The length of the CDR3 is 15 residues. Trimming cost V 7 bases and J 4 bases; bases outside gene matches: 12. The CDR3 sequence: CASTPSWGTAYGYTF. For the CDR3, the DNA is TGTGCCAGCACTCCCTCATGGGGGACAGCCTATGGCTACACCTTC.

This clonotype was detected only a few times. CDR3 residues: CASSQQAWNTEAFF. Written as DNA, the CDR3 is TGTGCCAGCAGCCAACAGGCGTGGAACACTGAAGCTTTCTTT. V is TRBV6-2 or TRBV6-3 and J is TRBJ1-1, with D tentatively TRBD1 (5 bases). Trimming pared 6 bases from V and 1 base from J, leaving 12 bases between. The CDR3 sequence is 14 residues long. In germline, CDR1 is MNHEY, CDR2 SVGEGT.

A few counts support this clonotype. The rearrangement joins TRBV7-9 to TRBJ1-5, with 8 nucleotides matching TRBD1. V lost 3 bases and J lost 6; bases outside the gene matches: 10. The CDR3 consists of 16 residues. Looked up from germline, CDR1 is SEHNR and CDR2 is FQNEAQ (reference sequence). CDR3: CASSLGTGQGSQPQHF. CDR3 DNA: TGTGCCAGCAGCTTGGGGACAGGACAGGGCTCTCAGCCCCAGCATTTT.

This chain links TRBV5-1 with TRBJ2-1; D is possibly TRBD1 (6 bases). V was shortened by 8 bases and J by 0 bases, with 18 bases between the two germline ends. CDR1 and CDR2 from the germline V gene are SGHRS and YFSETQ. This CDR3 spans 16 amino acids. The CDR3 sequence: CASGSLQGSSYNEQFF. Written as DNA, the CDR3 is TGCGCCAGTGGCTCACTCCAGGGGAGCTCCTACAATGAGCAGTTCTTC.

This clonotype was counted a few times. The genes are TRBV9 and TRBJ2-5; TRBD2 might be the D (5 bases). CDR1 is SGDLS and CDR2 is YYNGEE in the germline V gene. The CDR3 is 14 residues long. V dropped 0 bases and J dropped 5 bases, with 11 bases sitting between them. The CDR3 region is CASSVDGDRETQYF. In DNA form, the CDR3 reads TGTGCCAGCAGCGTAGACGGGGATCGGGAGACCCAGTACTTC.

The rearrangement uses TRBV7-2 and TRBJ1-2; D is unclear. This CDR3 spans 15 amino acids. V lost 2 bases to trimming and J lost 1 base, with 11 bases between them. The germline V gene has CDR1 SGHTA and CDR2 FQGNSA. The CDR3 region has the DNA TGTGCCAGCAGCTTACAGGAGGGTCTTAACTATGGCTACACCTTC. Its translation: CASSLQEGLNYGYTF.

This chain joins TRBV7-2 and TRBJ2-7, with 11 nucleotides matching TRBD2. CDR3 length: 15 residues. The V and J ends lost 8 bases and 5 bases, in that order; junction bases with no gene match: 11. From germline, CDR1 is SGHTA and CDR2 FQGNSA. The CDR3 sequence: CASGLDGLAGHEQYF. CDR3 in DNA: TGTGCCAGCGGCCTGGACGGACTAGCGGGCCACGAGCAGTACTTC.

This clonotype has a count of ten or more. This chain uses TRBV9 with TRBJ1-6; D not certain. Germline V gene lookup returns CDR1 SGDLS and CDR2 YYNGEE. V was pared by 4 bases and J by 0 bases, with 11 bases between. CDR3 size: 16 residues. The CDR3 here is CASSPGDLSYNSPLHF. In DNA, the CDR3 is TGTGCCAGCAGCCCCGGTGACCTCTCCTATAATTCACCCCTCCACTTT.

This clonotype was seen a handful of times. This rearrangement joins TRBV7-2 to TRBJ2-2, with TRBD1 matching over 7 bases. This CDR3 comprises 16 residues. CDR1 is SGHTA and CDR2 is FQGNSA in the germline V gene. V was clipped by 1 base and J by 2 bases; unmatched bases: 4. Here the CDR3 DNA reads TGTGCCAGCAGCTTAGTGGGGACAGCTAACACCGGGGAGCTGTTTTTT. It is translated as CASSLVGTANTGELFF.

The genes are TRBV12-3 or TRBV12-4 and TRBJ2-3; D is perhaps TRBD1 (6 bases). V was clipped by 7 bases and J by 0 bases, with 11 bases between them. The CDR3 totals 14 residues. The CDR3 DNA reads as TGTGCCAGCAATCAGGGGTTTAGCACAGATACGCAGTATTTT. Translated: CASNQGFSTDTQYF.

This rearrangement joins TRBV6-2 or TRBV6-3 to TRBJ1-5; D gene unclear. Germline assignment: CDR1 MNHEY and CDR2 SVGEGT. V lost 5 bases and J 4 bases, leaving 9 bases between the germline ends. The CDR3 sequence is 13 residues long. The CDR3: CASSDPPNQPQHF. CDR3 coding DNA: TGTGCCAGCAGTGACCCCCCGAATCAGCCCCAGCATTTT.

As concerns this clonotype: This may come from a read error, since a much larger clone is one base off. The chain has TRBV2 and TRBJ1-6, with D maybe TRBD1 (5 bases). Germline CDR1 is SNHLY and CDR2 is FYNNEI. The V gene lost 8 bases and the J gene lost 6 bases, with 17 bases spanning the gap. The CDR3 is made up of 15 amino acids. CDR3 in amino acids: CASEGRTPLNSPLHF. In DNA, the CDR3 is TGTGCCAGCGAGGGACGGACACCGCTTAATTCACCCCTCCACTTT. Filled out from reference TRBV2 and TRBJ1-6, the complete variable domain reads EPEVTQTPSHQVTQMGQEVILRCVPISNHLYFYWYRQILGQKVEFLVSFYNNEISEKSEIFDDQFSVERPDGSNFTLKIRSTKLEDSAMYFCASEGRTPLNSPLHFGNGTRLTVT.

The V call is TRBV12-3 or TRBV12-4, the J call TRBJ2-4; D not resolved. The CDR3 is 12 residues long. V lost 2 bases, J lost 4 bases, and 3 bases lay in between. The CDR3, as DNA: TGTGCCAGCAGTTTATGGAAAAACATTCAGTACTTC. This translates into CASSLWKNIQYF.

This rearrangement joins TRBV5-1 to TRBJ1-1, with a possible D match to TRBD1 (6 bases). The CDR3 covers 15 residues. Trimming removed 0 bases at V and 5 bases at J, with 14 bases between. CDR1 and CDR2 (germline): SGHRS, YFSETQ. CDR3 sequence (DNA): TGCGCCAGCAGCTTGGCCTCTTGGGGGCCAACTGAAGCTTTCTTT. This codes for CASSLASWGPTEAFF.

This clonotype was detected only a few times. The rearrangement joins TRBV9 to TRBJ2-3, with TRBD2 matching over 10 bases. V trimming: 3 bases; J trimming: 1 base; junction bases outside the gene matches: 5. Germline assignment: CDR1 SGDLS and CDR2 YYNGEE. This CDR3 spans 16 amino acids. The CDR3 DNA reads as TGTGCCAGCAGCGGCGATACTAGCGGGGGCACAGATACGCAGTATTTT. Translating gives CASSGDTSGGTDTQYF.

In this sample, this clonotype turned up a few times. This chain uses TRBV20-1 with TRBJ1-1; 7 bases agree with TRBD1. V shed 6 bases, J shed 4 bases, and the junction held 14 bases outside the gene matches. This CDR3 spans 15 amino acids. Germline V gene data show CDR1 as DFQATT and CDR2 as SNEGSKA (reference sequence). The CDR3 coding sequence is TGCAGTGCCACGATCGAGACAGGGATTTTCACTGAAGCTTTCTTT. Encoded protein: CSATIETGIFTEAFF.

The V gene is TRBV2, the J gene TRBJ2-1; D unresolved. The CDR3 contains 13 residues. V dropped 4 bases and J dropped 4 bases, with 8 bases sitting between them. CDR1 is SNHLY, CDR2 FYNNEI, per germline. Written as DNA, the CDR3 is TGTGCCAGCAGTGTAGTAGATTACAATGAGCAGTTCTTC. This gives the protein CASSVVDYNEQFF.

The chain uses TRBV12-3 or TRBV12-4 and TRBJ2-2; D uncertain. V was pared by 5 bases and J by 0 bases, with 7 bases between. This CDR3 contains 14 residues. The CDR3, as DNA: TGTGCCAGCAGTGTACAGCCGAACACCGGGGAGCTGTTTTTT. Protein: CASSVQPNTGELFF.

The chain links TRBV24-1 to TRBJ2-1, with D maybe TRBD2 (6 bases). This CDR3 has 15 amino acids. The V end was cut by 11 bases, the J end by 0 bases, with 16 bases between. Germline lookup yields CDR1 KGHDR and CDR2 SFDVKD. CDR3 sequence: CANGHAGSSYNEQFF. The CDR3 DNA is TGTGCCAACGGTCATGCGGGGAGCTCCTACAATGAGCAGTTCTTC.

This clonotype has ten or more counts. The CDR3 loop reads CASSLSPRHRGTQYF. For the CDR3, the DNA is TGTGCCAGCAGCTTATCGCCCCGCCATCGGGGGACCCAGTACTTC. The gene calls are TRBV7-3 and TRBJ2-5, with D perhaps matching TRBD2 (5 bases). With 2 bases removed from V and 7 bases from J, the gap between germline ends came to 17 bases. Germline V lookup: CDR1 SGHTA, CDR2 FQGTGA. The CDR3 has 15 amino acids.

In its sample, this clonotype was seen a few times. The chain recombines TRBV29-1 with TRBJ2-5; D is ambiguous. The V end lost 3 bases, the J end lost 5 bases, and 7 bases lay between the germline ends. The germline V gene has CDR1 SQVTM and CDR2 ANQGSEA. The CDR3 loop spans 11 amino acids. CDR3 DNA: TGCAGCGTTGAGGTGGGCGAGACCCAGTACTTC. This translates into CSVEVGETQYF.

The chain combines TRBV18 with TRBJ2-3; D is perhaps TRBD1 (5 bases). The CDR3 is 14 residues long. Per germline, CDR1 KGHSH and CDR2 LQKENI. V was clipped by 6 bases and J by 0 bases, with 10 bases between them. The CDR3 sequence is CASSQGSSTDTQYF. The CDR3 coding sequence is TGTGCCAGCTCTCAGGGAAGTAGCACAGATACGCAGTATTTT.

Ten or more counts support this clonotype. The chain links TRBV10-3 to TRBJ2-2; 8 bases agree with TRBD1. There are 12 residues in the CDR3. Losses at the gene ends were 10 bases for V and 7 bases for J; bases not matched to a gene: 5. In germline, CDR1 is ENHRY, CDR2 SYGVKD. CDR3 nucleotide sequence: TGTGCCACAGACAGGGGTTTCGGGGAGCTGTTTTTT. This codes for CATDRGFGELFF.